This T cell receptor beta chain was captured by sequencing in a study of T cell responses to AZD1222 COVID-19 vaccine. Study-level points and caveats: Mostly white British, mostly female donors; authors suggested clonal diversity may be underestimated. The breadth and depth of Spike-specific TCRs increased once two AZD1222 doses had been given. Only a handful of people who got AZD1222 tested seropositive at baseline. The study found vaccine-associated CD4 TCRs spanning spike, dominant at 160-218 and 743-854.

Between the trimmed V and J ends, which lost 7 bases and 7 bases, there was a span of 14 bases. This CDR3 is 12 amino acids long. The V gene's germline CDR1 is MNHEY and CDR2 SVGAGI. Clones were read by immunoSEQ multiplex PCR, and TCRdb kept only the in-frame ones, dropping some. This sample carries under 170,000 clones, approximately 90% of them seen once, and the ten largest clones take 3% to 3.5%. Notes on this clone: Antigen specificity is unknown.

The sequence came from an adult who received the AZD1222 COVID-19 vaccine. J is TRBJ2-7 and V is TRBV6-5; no reliable D call. The sample in question was peripheral blood, obtained 28 days after the second AZD1222 dose. CDR3 sequence (DNA): TGTGCCAGCAACTTCCATAATGGGGAGCAGTACTTC. Translated: CASNFHNGEQYF.